The entry below gives a single T cell receptor (beta chain) sequence along with its context. Its antigen is as yet unknown. Tagging with unique molecular identifiers was a feature of the TCR beta cDNA libraries. T cells numbering roughly 1 to 10 million yielded cDNA molecules that totaled roughly 500,000. TCRdb reprocessed the PCR reads with MiXCR, giving one entry per CDR3 protein. The table has roughly 700,000 distinct CDR3 sequences, 25% to 30% seen once. The source of the sample is a study of post-analysis software for immune sequencing data. Whole-study findings and limits: Compared with controls, patients had more of about five TRBV segments, including TRBV5-6, TRBV5-1 and TRBV20-1.

Germline V CDR1 and CDR2: MNHNY, SVGAGI (reference sequence). V lost 9 bases to trimming and J lost 1 base, with 22 bases between them. The CDR3 spans 16 residues. The sequencing sample was made of blood. The clonotype originates from a girl aged 10 to 17 with multiple sclerosis. This chain joins TRBV6-6 and TRBJ2-7; possibly TRBD1 or TRBD2 for D (5 bases each). The CDR3 here is CASASGTAHQSYEQYF. CDR3 coding DNA: TGTGCCAGTGCCTCCGGGACGGCTCACCAATCCTACGAGCAGTACTTC.